One TCR beta chain is described in this entry. This sample's treatment: randomized to nivolumab then ipilimumab (arm A) or the reverse (arm B). DNA-damaging chemotherapy had not been given to any patient beforehand. These data are taken from a study of sequential checkpoint blockade in melanoma. Across the whole study: Patients were randomized 1:1 to nivolumab-then-ipilimumab or ipilimumab-then-nivolumab first-line.

Trimming took 0 bases from V and 2 from J, leaving 9 bases between them. Germline V lookup: CDR1 SGHDT, CDR2 YYEEEE. There are 16 residues in the CDR3. Repertoires were generated with immunoSEQ multiplex PCR, while TCRdb's copy carries only in-frame clones and drops some. The sample includes roughly 30,000 clones, less than 85% of them seen just once. This clonotype originated in a human donor with melanoma. This rearrangement joins TRBV5-6 to TRBJ1-6; D remains ambiguous. The sample in question was CD8+ T cells sorted from blood (inferred from file names), obtained from a patient given nivolumab and ipilimumab in sequence. The CDR3 protein is CASSLAGDPYNSPLHF. Written as DNA, the CDR3 is TGTGCCAGCAGCTTGGCCGGGGATCCCTATAATTCACCCCTCCACTTT.